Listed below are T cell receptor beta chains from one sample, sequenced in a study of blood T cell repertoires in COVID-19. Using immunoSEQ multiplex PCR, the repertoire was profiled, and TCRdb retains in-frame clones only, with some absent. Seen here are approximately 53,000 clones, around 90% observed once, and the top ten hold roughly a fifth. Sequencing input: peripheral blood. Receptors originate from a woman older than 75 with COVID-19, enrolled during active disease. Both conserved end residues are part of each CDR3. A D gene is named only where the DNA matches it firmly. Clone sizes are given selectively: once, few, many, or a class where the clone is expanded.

DNA: TGTGCCAGCTCGCGTGGTAGCCCTACAGATACGCAGTATTTT
CDR3: CASSRGSPTDTQYF
size: -
J: TRBJ2-3
V: TRBV18
D: -

DNA: TGTGCCAGCAGTTTTACTAGCGGGGGGGCCAATGAGCAGTTCTTC
CDR3: CASSFTSGGANEQFF
size: -
J: TRBJ2-1
V: TRBV7-3
D: TRBD2

DNA: TGTGCCAGCAGCCGCCGGGACAGGGTCCCCTACGAGCAGTACTTC
CDR3: CASSRRDRVPYEQYF
size: -
J: TRBJ2-7
V: TRBV3-1/TRBV3-2
D: TRBD1

DNA: TGTGCCAGCAGCCAGGGGAGTAATGAGCAGTTCTTC
CDR3: CASSQGSNEQFF
size: -
J: TRBJ2-1
V: TRBV3-1/TRBV3-2
D: -

DNA: TGTGCCAGCAGCCACCGGGACAGGGTTATGGGTGACACTGAAGCTTTCTTT
CDR3: CASSHRDRVMGDTEAFF
size: -
J: TRBJ1-1
V: TRBV14
D: TRBD1

DNA: TGTGCCAGCAGTTTAGATTTTAGTTCCACCTACGAGCAGTACTTC
CDR3: CASSLDFSSTYEQYF
size: -
J: TRBJ2-7
V: TRBV27
D: -

DNA: TGTGCCAGCAGCGACCGTGGGACAGGGGAGTTCGAGCAGTACTTC
CDR3: CASSDRGTGEFEQYF
size: -
J: TRBJ2-7
V: TRBV7-6
D: TRBD1

DNA: TGCGCCAGCAGTAGCGGGGATGGCACAGATACGCAGTATTTT
CDR3: CASSSGDGTDTQYF
size: once
J: TRBJ2-3
V: TRBV5-1
D: TRBD2

DNA: TGTGCCAGCAGTTATTCAGATACTAACTATGGCTACACCTTC
CDR3: CASSYSDTNYGYTF
size: -
J: TRBJ1-2
V: TRBV2
D: -

DNA: TGTGCCAGCAGTCCTAGCGGGGCGAACACCGGGGAGCTGTTTTTT
CDR3: CASSPSGANTGELFF
size: -
J: TRBJ2-2
V: TRBV2
D: TRBD2

DNA: TGCGCCAGCAGCCACGGACAGGGATCTGGCCAAGAGACCCAGTACTTC
CDR3: CASSHGQGSGQETQYF
size: -
J: TRBJ2-5
V: TRBV4-1
D: TRBD1

DNA: TGTGCCAGCAGTTTACGGGGTGGGGGCCCCGCCGGGGAGCTGTTTTTT
CDR3: CASSLRGGGPAGELFF
size: -
J: TRBJ2-2
V: TRBV27
D: -

DNA: TGTGCCACCAGCAGAGCCCGAGGGGGCGGCTACAATGAGCAGTTCTTC
CDR3: CATSRARGGGYNEQFF
size: -
J: TRBJ2-1
V: TRBV15
D: TRBD1

DNA: TGTGCCAGCAGCTCCATGGGATACAGGGACGGCTATGGCTACACCTTC
CDR3: CASSSMGYRDGYGYTF
size: -
J: TRBJ1-2
V: TRBV7-2
D: -

DNA: TGTGCCAGCACCCCGACTAGCGGGAGCAACGAGCAGTACTTC
CDR3: CASTPTSGSNEQYF
size: -
J: TRBJ2-7
V: TRBV7-2
D: TRBD2

DNA: TGTGCCAGCAGCCCCAGCCCGGGATCCGGCTACACCTTC
CDR3: CASSPSPGSGYTF
size: -
J: TRBJ1-2
V: TRBV11-3
D: -

DNA: TGTGCCAGCAGCTTCGAGAGTGGGCATACTGGAAACACCATATATTTT
CDR3: CASSFESGHTGNTIYF
size: -
J: TRBJ1-3
V: TRBV5-4
D: -

DNA: TGCGCCAGCAGGGACAAGGAAGTGTATTCACCCCTCCACTTT
CDR3: CASRDKEVYSPLHF
size: -
J: TRBJ1-6
V: TRBV5-1
D: -

DNA: TGTGCCAGTAGTATAGGAAAAAGGGGACTCTTCCCTGGAAACACCATATATTTT
CDR3: CASSIGKRGLFPGNTIYF
size: -
J: TRBJ1-3
V: TRBV19
D: -

DNA: TGTGCCAGCAGCGCGGGACTAGCGGGGGGTATAGATACGCAGTATTTT
CDR3: CASSAGLAGGIDTQYF
size: -
J: TRBJ2-3
V: TRBV9
D: TRBD2

DNA: TGTGCCAGCTCACCACAGGGGCGGACTGGGGCCAACGTCCTGACTTTC
CDR3: CASSPQGRTGANVLTF
size: -
J: TRBJ2-6
V: TRBV18
D: -

DNA: TGTGCCAGTAGTATCTCGCGATCGGCAGATACGCAGTATTTT
CDR3: CASSISRSADTQYF
size: -
J: TRBJ2-3
V: TRBV19
D: -

DNA: TGTGCCAGCAGCCAAGATGGGCAGTTCACCTCTGGAAACACCATATATTTT
CDR3: CASSQDGQFTSGNTIYF
size: -
J: TRBJ1-3
V: TRBV4-2
D: -

DNA: TGCAGCGTAACAGAAGGGAACACTGAAGCTTTCTTT
CDR3: CSVTEGNTEAFF
size: -
J: TRBJ1-1
V: TRBV29-1
D: -

DNA: TGTGCCAGCAGCTCGGGACAGGGTAGTAATGGCTACACCTTC
CDR3: CASSSGQGSNGYTF
size: -
J: TRBJ1-2
V: TRBV7-9
D: TRBD1

DNA: TGTGCCAGCAGTTACCGGGGGAGCGTGGGGGAGACCCAGTACTTC
CDR3: CASSYRGSVGETQYF
size: few
J: TRBJ2-5
V: TRBV6-5
D: -

DNA: TGTGCCACCCACTCCGACAGGCTAGGCAATGAGCAGTTCTTC
CDR3: CATHSDRLGNEQFF
size: -
J: TRBJ2-1
V: TRBV15
D: -

DNA: TGTGCCCAAAATCTGGAGAGGAACACTGAAGCTTTCTTT
CDR3: CAQNLERNTEAFF
size: -
J: TRBJ1-1
V: TRBV2
D: -

DNA: TGTGCCAGCAGCCAGGGACAGGGGCTGGACTACGAGCAGTACTTC
CDR3: CASSQGQGLDYEQYF
size: few
J: TRBJ2-7
V: TRBV7-6
D: TRBD1

DNA: TGTGCCAGCAGTGAAAGACCAGCGACAGGGAGTTATGGCTACACCTTC
CDR3: CASSERPATGSYGYTF
size: -
J: TRBJ1-2
V: TRBV6-1
D: TRBD1

DNA: TGTGCCAGCAGCCAAGAAACAGGGTTTAACTATGGCTACACCTTC
CDR3: CASSQETGFNYGYTF
size: -
J: TRBJ1-2
V: TRBV14
D: -

DNA: TGTGCCAGCAGCTCCCTCTTCGGGGAGCTGTTTTTT
CDR3: CASSSLFGELFF
size: few
J: TRBJ2-2
V: TRBV11-2
D: -

DNA: TGCAGCGTCGATAGCGGGGGGTACAATGAGCAGTTCTTC
CDR3: CSVDSGGYNEQFF
size: once
J: TRBJ2-1
V: TRBV29-1
D: TRBD2

DNA: TGTGCCATCAGTGAGTCGATTGAGGGGGCCTACGAGCAGTACTTC
CDR3: CAISESIEGAYEQYF
size: -
J: TRBJ2-7
V: TRBV10-3
D: -

DNA: TGTGCCAGCAGCCAAGCACGGGGAACCTATGGCTACACCTTC
CDR3: CASSQARGTYGYTF
size: -
J: TRBJ1-2
V: TRBV3-1/TRBV3-2
D: -

DNA: TGTGCCAGCAGTTTATCTGGGGGCGGCTATGGCTACACCTTC
CDR3: CASSLSGGGYGYTF
size: -
J: TRBJ1-2
V: TRBV27
D: -

DNA: TGTGCCTGGAGTGTAAATCGGGGGATCGGGGAGCTGTTTTTT
CDR3: CAWSVNRGIGELFF
size: -
J: TRBJ2-2
V: TRBV30
D: -

DNA: TGCGCCAGCAGCACTGCGACAGGGGGCACTGAAGCTTTCTTT
CDR3: CASSTATGGTEAFF
size: -
J: TRBJ1-1
V: TRBV5-1
D: TRBD1

DNA: TGCGCCAGCAGCTCGATGCCCTCAGGGGTTGGAGATACGCAGTATTTT
CDR3: CASSSMPSGVGDTQYF
size: -
J: TRBJ2-3
V: TRBV5-1
D: -

DNA: TGTGCCAGCACCCTCCTCCCGGGGGCAGGGGGACGCTCACCCCTCCACTTT
CDR3: CASTLLPGAGGRSPLHF
size: once
J: TRBJ1-6
V: TRBV27
D: TRBD1

DNA: TGTGCCACAGAAGGACAGCCTGGGGAGACCCAGTACTTC
CDR3: CATEGQPGETQYF
size: few
J: TRBJ2-5
V: TRBV24-1
D: -

DNA: TGTGCCAGCAGCCAAGTTACGGGCGAGCAGTACTTC
CDR3: CASSQVTGEQYF
size: -
J: TRBJ2-7
V: TRBV14
D: -

DNA: TGTGCCAGTAGTATGTTAGACAGGTCCTACGAGCAGTACTTC
CDR3: CASSMLDRSYEQYF
size: -
J: TRBJ2-7
V: TRBV19
D: -

DNA: TGTGCCAGCAGTTTACTTGGGACAGCGACATCGTTCTATGGCTACACCTTC
CDR3: CASSLLGTATSFYGYTF
size: -
J: TRBJ1-2
V: TRBV28
D: TRBD1